The next 22 T cell receptor beta chains were all read from a single sample in a study of T-cell memory formation after mild COVID-19. TCRdb recomputed calls from the 5' RACE reads with MiXCR, one row per CDR3 protein. Altogether under 250,000 distinct CDR3 sequences are present, roughly 27% being singletons, with the ten largest covering approximately 10%. Sequences were obtained from PBMCs or a T cell subset sorted from them (not recorded which). These TCRs come from an adult woman who had mild COVID-19 (a few samples of this study predate the infection). Cell type and time point are not known.

The chain links TRBV3-1 to TRBJ2-3; D ambiguous. The CDR3 length is 15 residues. With 1 base removed from V and 3 bases from J, the gap between germline ends came to 11 bases. Per germline, CDR1 LGHDT and CDR2 YNNKEL (reference sequence). The CDR3, as DNA: TGTGCCAGCAGCCAAGTAATGCTAAGGACAGATACGCAGTATTTT. Protein sequence: CASSQVMLRTDTQYF.

V usage is TRBV5-1 and J usage is TRBJ2-1; 8 bases map to TRBD2. This CDR3 has 15 amino acids. The V gene end was trimmed by 3 bases and the J gene end by 5 bases; junction bases not matched to a gene: 7. The germline gives CDR1 SGHRS, CDR2 YFSETQ. CDR3 nucleotides: TGCGCCAGCAGCTCCCAGGCGGGGGGACACAATGAGCAGTTCTTC. Encoded protein: CASSSQAGGHNEQFF.

The rearrangement joins TRBV6-2 or TRBV6-3 to TRBJ2-7; unclear D gene. The germline V and J ends were trimmed by 6 bases and 0 bases, with 9 bases remaining between them. The CDR3 is 13 amino acids. Germline CDR1 reads MNHEY; CDR2 reads SVGEGT. The CDR3, as DNA: TGTGCCAGCAGCGGACCGATCTCCTACGAGCAGTACTTC. Protein product: CASSGPISYEQYF.

This clonotype was counted between two and nine times. J is TRBJ2-2 and V is TRBV7-6; D is perhaps TRBD1 (6 bases). Trimming removed 6 bases at V and 4 bases at J, with 12 bases between. Germline CDR1 is SGHVS and CDR2 is FNYEAQ. The CDR3 runs to 14 residues. The CDR3 spells CASRAGQSTGELFF. CDR3 nucleotide sequence: TGTGCCAGCAGGGCCGGACAGTCCACCGGGGAGCTGTTTTTT.

This chain joins TRBV7-3 and TRBJ1-2; D call uncertain. Germline V gene lookup returns CDR1 SGHTA and CDR2 FQGTGA. The CDR3 spans 15 residues. V was cut by 5 bases and J by 8 bases, with 21 bases left in between. In DNA, the CDR3 is TGTGCCAGCAGCCCTACCCTACCGGGTAACTGGGGCTACACCTTC. Residues: CASSPTLPGNWGYTF.

This clonotype was counted a few times. The V call is TRBV7-3, the J call TRBJ1-1; D not certain. V dropped 1 base and J dropped 2 bases, with 5 bases sitting between them. Germline assignment: CDR1 SGHTA and CDR2 FQGTGA. The CDR3 totals 13 residues. The CDR3 sequence: CASSLIINTEAFF. As DNA, the CDR3 is TGTGCCAGCAGCTTAATCATCAACACTGAAGCTTTCTTT.

This clonotype has a handful of counts. The chain recombines TRBV7-8 with TRBJ2-3; no reliable D call. Between the trimmed V and J ends, which lost 8 bases and 4 bases, there was a span of 19 bases. The CDR3 loop spans 15 amino acids. Germline CDR1 SGHVS, CDR2 FQNEAQ. The CDR3 region is CASQAFGIVPDTQYF. CDR3 bases: TGTGCCAGCCAGGCCTTCGGTATAGTTCCAGATACGCAGTATTTT.

This clonotype was seen more than once but under ten times. The genes are TRBV7-2 and TRBJ2-3, with 8 bases fitting TRBD2. The CDR3 loop spans 16 amino acids. J gave up 3 bases and V 0 bases, and 5 bases lay outside the gene matches. Germline assignment: CDR1 SGHTA and CDR2 FQGNSA. The CDR3 DNA is TGTGCCAGCAGCTTAGCTCCGGGACTAGAGACAGATACGCAGTATTTT. Translating gives CASSLAPGLETDTQYF.

V usage is TRBV24-1 and J usage is TRBJ2-1; D remains unclear. CDR3 size: 16 residues. Germline CDR1 reads KGHDR; CDR2 reads SFDVKD. V was shortened by 3 bases and J by 5 bases, with 16 bases between the two germline ends. The CDR3 loop reads CATSDPKSSINNEQFF. The CDR3 bases are TGTGCCACCAGTGATCCCAAGAGTAGCATCAACAATGAGCAGTTCTTC.

The rearrangement uses TRBV19 and TRBJ2-7; D not certain. CDR1 is LNHDA and CDR2 is SQIVND in the germline V gene (reference sequence). Trimming took off 5 bases at V and 3 bases at J, with 11 bases between the two ends. The CDR3 sequence is 13 residues long. CDR3 in amino acids: CASSRNKDYEQYF. In DNA form, the CDR3 reads TGTGCCAGTAGTCGGAACAAAGACTACGAGCAGTACTTC.

The chain employs TRBV5-1 and TRBJ1-1; no reliable D call. Germline CDR1 and CDR2: SGHRS and YFSETQ. This CDR3 is 13 amino acids long. Trimming left V 4 bases short and J 3 bases short, with 10 bases between. For the CDR3, the DNA is TGCGCCAGCAGCCCTCAGAGGTACACTGAAGCTTTCTTT. Its translation is CASSPQRYTEAFF.

This clonotype has a handful of counts. V and J are TRBV5-1 and TRBJ1-4; D perhaps matches TRBD1 (5 bases). The V and J ends lost 4 bases and 5 bases respectively, with 15 bases between them. Germline V gene sequence: CDR1 SGHRS, CDR2 YFSETQ. The CDR3 runs to 15 residues. The CDR3 DNA follows: TGCGCCAGCAGCCTTGCTCGGGACCGCAATGAAAAACTGTTTTTT. It translates to CASSLARDRNEKLFF. Combining the CDR3 with reference TRBV5-1 and TRBJ1-4 gives the whole variable domain KAGVTQTPRYLIKTRGQQVTLSCSPISGHRSVSWYQQTPGQGLQFLFEYFSETQRNKGNFPGRFSGRQFSNSRSEMNVSTLELGDSALYLCASSLARDRNEKLFFGSGTQLSVL.

This chain connects TRBV12-3 or TRBV12-4 to TRBJ1-1; 8 bases are shared with TRBD1. V gave up 6 bases and J gave up 7 bases; unmatched junction bases: 1. The length of the CDR3 is 11 residues. In nucleotides, the CDR3 is TGTGCCAGCAGGGGGACAGGTGAAGCTTTCTTT. It specifies CASRGTGEAFF.

This clonotype was detected a few times. The chain couples TRBV7-2 to TRBJ1-2; 10 positions match TRBD1. V was pared by 4 bases and J by 8 bases, with 7 bases of the junction left unmatched. The germline V gene has CDR1 SGHTA and CDR2 FQGNSA. The CDR3 extends over 14 amino acids. The CDR3, as DNA: TGTGCCAGCAGCTCCCGACAGGGGGCGAGGGGCTACACCTTC. Protein product: CASSSRQGARGYTF.

The chain has TRBV7-9 and TRBJ2-1; TRBD1 agrees at 9 bases. V was pared by 5 bases and J by 1 base, with 9 bases of the junction left unmatched. The germline V gene encodes CDR1 SEHNR and CDR2 FQNEAQ (reference sequence). CDR3 length: 17 amino acids. The CDR3 coding sequence is TGTGCCAGCAGCCTGTACCCGGGGACAGGGTCCTACAATGAGCAGTTCTTC. This codes for CASSLYPGTGSYNEQFF.

In its sample, this clonotype was seen a few times. This chain uses TRBV20-1 with TRBJ1-2; TRBD1 agrees at 7 bases. The CDR3 covers 15 residues. Trimming cost V 5 bases and J 4 bases; bases outside gene matches: 13. Germline CDR1 DFQATT, CDR2 SNEGSKA (reference sequence). The CDR3: CSAFHQGGYVYGYTF. For the CDR3, the DNA is TGCAGTGCTTTTCATCAGGGGGGATACGTCTATGGCTACACCTTC.

This clonotype was counted a few times. The gene calls are TRBV30 and TRBJ1-2; 7 nucleotides line up with TRBD1. The CDR3 totals 15 residues. The trim removed 0 bases at V and 2 bases at J, leaving 6 bases unmatched. Germline assignment: CDR1 GTSNPN and CDR2 SVGIG (reference sequence). CDR3 in amino acids: CAWSVRLQGNYGYTF. The CDR3 DNA reads TGTGCCTGGAGTGTAAGGCTACAGGGGAACTATGGCTACACCTTC. Together with reference TRBV30 and TRBJ1-2, the CDR3 gives the full variable domain: SQTIHQWPATLVQPVGSPLSLECTVEGTSNPNLYWYRQAAGRGLQLLFYSVGIGQISSEVPQNLSASRPQDRQFILSSKKLLLSDSGFYLCAWSVRLQGNYGYTFGSGTRLTVV.

This clonotype has only a few counts. The V call is TRBV20-1, the J call TRBJ2-7; 7 bases align to TRBD1. Germline-derived CDR1 and CDR2 are DFQATT and SNEGSKA (reference sequence). This CDR3 contains 15 residues. Trimming cost V 0 bases and J 0 bases; bases outside gene matches: 5. The CDR3 bases are TGCAGTGCTAGAGATGGGACAGATTACTCCTACGAGCAGTACTTC. Residues: CSARDGTDYSYEQYF.

The chain combines TRBV7-8 with TRBJ1-4; no definite D call. The V end lost 2 bases, the J end lost 7 bases, and 17 bases lay between the germline ends. The CDR3 extends over 16 amino acids. CDR1 is SGHVS, CDR2 FQNEAQ, per germline. The chain's CDR3 is CASSLSGSGPGEKLFF. The CDR3 bases are TGTGCCAGCAGCTTATCGGGAAGTGGACCAGGTGAAAAACTGTTTTTT.

This chain links TRBV7-9 with TRBJ2-1, with D possibly TRBD1 on 6 matching bases. This CDR3 has 13 residues. Trimming cost V 8 bases and J 14 bases, with 22 bases left between them. In germline, CDR1 is SEHNR, CDR2 FQNEAQ (reference sequence). CDR3 residues: CASRFRDTREKFF. CDR3 sequence (DNA): TGTGCCAGCCGATTCCGGGACACCAGGGAGAAGTTCTTC.

The V and J genes are TRBV12-3 or TRBV12-4 and TRBJ1-2; no reliable D call. V was cut by 6 bases and J by 2 bases, with 13 bases left in between. The CDR3 runs to 14 residues. CDR3 region: CASRNSDGNYGYTF. The CDR3 nucleotides read TGTGCCAGCAGGAACTCAGACGGAAACTATGGCTACACCTTC.

J is TRBJ1-3 and V is TRBV10-3, with D uncertain. Trimming removed 6 bases from V and 4 bases from J, with 13 bases in between. CDR3 length: 14 amino acids. Germline-derived CDR1 and CDR2 are ENHRY and SYGVKD. The CDR3, as DNA: TGTGCCATCAGCGCGACCGTTGAGGGAAACACCATATATTTT. Protein product: CAISATVEGNTIYF.